Shown below are 12 T cell receptor beta chains from a single sample sequenced in a study. TCRdb recomputed calls from the RT-PCR reads with MiXCR, one row per CDR3 protein. The sample consists of almost 700,000 distinct CDR3 sequences, 13% to 15% of them appearing once. Specimen: memory CD4+ T cells from blood. The source is a female donor in good health, serving as a healthy control.

The chain uses TRBV7-8 and TRBJ2-5, with TRBD1 matching 7 bases. The germline CDR1 and CDR2 sequences are SGHVS and FQNEAQ. The junction had 8 bases not matched to a gene; V was cut back by 6 bases and J by 1 base. The CDR3 covers 15 residues. The CDR3 loop is CASSYFGDSQETQYF. The CDR3, as DNA: TGTGCCAGCAGTTACTTTGGGGACAGCCAAGAGACCCAGTACTTC.

Only a few counts were recorded for this clonotype. The chain employs TRBV24-1 and TRBJ2-7; D remains unclear. V was pared by 3 bases and J by 3 bases, with 11 bases between. Germline V gene data show CDR1 as KGHDR and CDR2 as SFDVKD. This CDR3 contains 14 residues. The CDR3 sequence is CATSDQGGDYEQYF. The CDR3 DNA is TGTGCCACCAGTGATCAAGGCGGTGACTACGAGCAGTACTTC.

This clonotype occurred a few times. The J gene is TRBJ1-2, the V gene TRBV7-2; D might be TRBD1 (6 bases). Germline loops: CDR1 SGHTA, CDR2 FQGNSA. Between the trimmed V and J ends, which lost 5 bases and 8 bases, there was a span of 24 bases. The CDR3 length is 16 residues. This chain's CDR3 is CASSPRKGGLILGYTF. CDR3 in DNA: TGTGCCAGCAGCCCAAGGAAGGGGGGACTGATTCTCGGCTACACCTTC.

This rearrangement joins TRBV4-2 to TRBJ2-2, with 9 bases matching TRBD2. Germline loops: CDR1 LGHNA, CDR2 YNFKEQ. There are 17 residues in the CDR3. V lost 2 bases and J lost 6; bases outside the gene matches: 10. CDR3 DNA sequence: TGTGCCAGCAGCCAAACATGGGGACTAGCTAACCCCGGGGAGCTGTTTTTT. The encoded protein is CASSQTWGLANPGELFF.

CDR3 sequence reads: CASKGLAGVSSYNEQFF. In nucleotides, the CDR3 is TGTGCCAGCAAAGGACTAGCGGGAGTTTCTTCCTACAATGAGCAGTTCTTC. This chain connects TRBV28 to TRBJ2-1; 13 bases fit TRBD2. Germline-derived CDR1 and CDR2 are MDHEN and SYDVKM. J was trimmed by 1 base and V by 7 bases; bases with no gene match: 7. This CDR3 contains 17 residues.

As concerns this clonotype: One base away lies a much larger clone, so this may be a sequencing read error. The V call is TRBV29-1, the J call TRBJ1-6; tentatively, D is TRBD1 (5 bases). Per germline, CDR1 SQVTM and CDR2 ANQGSEA. This CDR3 is 15 amino acids long. The CDR3 here is CSVLLDSNNGSPLRF. Here the CDR3 DNA reads TGCAGCGTACTCCTTGACAGCAATAACGGTTCACCCCTCCGCTTT. Together with reference TRBV29-1 and TRBJ1-6, the CDR3 gives the full variable domain: SAVISQKPSRDICQRGTSLTIQCQVDSQVTMMFWYRQQPGQSLTLIATANQGSEATYESGFVIDKFPISRPNLTFSTLTVSNMSPEDSSIYLCSVLLDSNNGSPLRFGNGTRLTVT.

J is TRBJ1-1 and V is TRBV27; maybe TRBD1 (5 bases). The V end lost 4 bases, the J end lost 6 bases, and 15 bases lay between the germline ends. Germline-derived CDR1 and CDR2 are MNHEY and SMNVEV (reference sequence). The CDR3 contains 14 residues. The CDR3 nucleotides read TGTGCCAGCAGTTCCTCCACTGGGGGGTCTGAAGCTTTCTTT. Protein sequence: CASSSSTGGSEAFF.

This clonotype was picked up a small number of times. For the CDR3, the DNA is TGTGCCAGCAGCTTAAGTCGTAGTGGTGGGACCCTAGATTCACCCCTCCACTTT. Its protein is CASSLSRSGGTLDSPLHF. The V and J genes are TRBV7-3 and TRBJ1-6, with TRBD1 as a possible D gene (5 bases). The CDR3 has 18 amino acids. Deletions cut 1 base from V and 8 bases from J, with 21 bases between. Germline V gene lookup returns CDR1 SGHTA and CDR2 FQGTGA.

The chain links TRBV27 to TRBJ1-5, with unresolved D. CDR1 and CDR2 (germline): MNHEY, SMNVEV (reference sequence). The ends were cut back, 0 bases at V and 1 base at J, with 7 bases in the middle. CDR3 length: 15 residues. DNA of the CDR3: TGTGCCAGCAGTTTATCGATGGGGAGCAATCAGCCCCAGCATTTT. It translates to CASSLSMGSNQPQHF.

This clonotype was recorded many times. V gene TRBV15 combines with J gene TRBJ2-1; perhaps TRBD1 as D (5 bases). This CDR3 region has 15 residues. Deletions cut 1 base from V and 7 bases from J, with 14 bases between. Germline V gene sequence: CDR1 LNHNV, CDR2 YYDKDF (reference sequence). CDR3 nucleotides: TGTGCCACCAGCAGAGCAGGGTTTATAGGGAATGAGCAGTTCTTC. Its translation is CATSRAGFIGNEQFF.

This clonotype was seen more than once but under ten times. The gene calls are TRBV30 and TRBJ1-6; D is unclear. In germline, CDR1 is GTSNPN, CDR2 SVGIG (reference sequence). The length of the CDR3 is 14 residues. The V end lost 1 base, the J end lost 6 bases, and 10 bases lay between the germline ends. CDR3 in DNA: TGTGCCTGGAGTGCCTCCAGCCTTAATTCACCCCTCCACTTT. It specifies CAWSASSLNSPLHF.

The V and J genes are TRBV7-2 and TRBJ1-2; no reliable D call. The germline CDR1 and CDR2 sequences are SGHTA and FQGNSA. V shed 7 bases and J shed 3 bases, with 12 bases lying between them. The CDR3 has 13 residues. The CDR3 sequence is CASNQGFYYGYTF. For the CDR3, the DNA is TGTGCCAGCAACCAAGGGTTTTACTATGGCTACACCTTC.